This T cell receptor (beta chain) was sequenced during a study of cytomegalovirus exposure and HLA in healthy donors (dated by TCRdb to 2015 to 2018). Context from the whole study: According to an earlier analysis of 450 to 650 of the donors, some 170 million T cells yielded over 100 million unique TCR beta sequences and more than 250 Gb of sequence data. Across about 380 genotyped donors of the cohort, an average of roughly 250,000 unique TCR beta nucleotide sequences per donor were sequenced, and 15% to 20% of those sequences were non-productive. A later genetic analysis took genome-wide SNP genotypes for about three fifths of the 666 donors and used that subset as a discovery cohort. The study used immunosequencing to profile the T cell repertoires of approximately 650 subjects and linked those repertoires to cytomegalovirus serostatus. An early release that covered some 640 HLA-typed donors contained 300 to 350 gigabases of sequencing data and tens of millions of unique TCR sequences. To predict cytomegalovirus infection status, the study combined high-throughput TCR immunosequencing, statistical association of individual TCRs with disease status, and machine learning. A separate validation cohort of roughly 110 different subjects was used in addition to the roughly 620-subject first cohort. Of the 300 to 400 genotyped donors, about 84% fell in the genetic ancestry cluster associated with self-reported Caucasian donors. In an earlier analysis of roughly 580 of the donors, high-throughput TCR beta sequencing was used to judge whether each TCR beta V gene segment behaved as functional or pseudogenic. Rather than using new phenotypic data, the later analysis identified candidate immune exposures from TCR beta sequences and from how often those sequences occurred across donors. About five DR-DQ haplotypes were treated as single units for association and clustering because of strong linkage in the cohort. The number of typed donors differed by locus: about 620-630 for A, B, C, DRB1 and DQB1; 522 for DQA1; some 590 for DPA1; and around 450 for DPB1. A later analysis re-analyzed previously published TCR beta repertoires from 600 to 850 donors and added high-resolution HLA genotyping to study TCR occurrence patterns. The study aimed to test whether signatures of past pathogen exposure could be identified by cataloging public T cell receptors. All discovery cohort repertoires had been generated on a single sequencing platform. HLA typing covered class I and class II loci at four-digit resolution. Donor age, sex, ethnicity and CMV serostatus were compiled alongside the repertoire data. Results the study describes overall, beyond this receptor: A later analysis found that HLA-associated TCR beta chains were more clonally expanded and had lower generation probabilities than equally common non-associated chains. Most TCR sequences were observed very rarely across donors, whereas some public TCRs were present in many individuals. According to a later analysis, most CMV-associated TCR beta chains appeared to be HLA-restricted, and the HLA associations seemed to be driven largely by CMV exposure. The earlier analysis of 450 to 700 of the donors excluded approximately 15 rarely observed V segments, including chromosome 9 orphons, because counts were too low. Three of the identified cytomegalovirus-associated TCR beta chains were confirmed in vitro to be specific for cytomegalovirus antigens. Broadly in line with IMGT annotations, most TCR beta V segments showed up in productive rearrangements about 87% or about 30% of the time in an earlier analysis of about 500 of the donors. An association between a missense DCLRE1C variant and V-gene and J-gene trimming of TCR beta chains was found in a later genetic analysis and replicated in an independent cohort. At a false discovery rate of 0.05, a later analysis linked 15,000 to 20,000 TCR beta sequences to specific HLA alleles. It was suggested by the authors that the approach could potentially be generalized to other disease states and immunological phenotypes. For the cohort, immune exposure information was limited to CMV serostatus. A further reported finding was that TCR beta sequences accurately predicted the HLA-A and HLA-B alleles for most subjects in the first cohort. In both the original and validation cohorts, the classifier was reported to diagnose cytomegalovirus status with high specificity and sensitivity. Correlated functional status among segregating V segments might reflect linkage disequilibrium, but an unknown experimental factor could not be ruled out. According to a later analysis, parvovirus B19, influenza, CMV and Epstein-Barr virus appeared linked to several top co-occurrence clusters. Compared with the roughly 720-donor mean, donors in an Asian-associated ancestry cluster had fewer N-insertions in productive TCRs, according to a later genetic analysis. A cluster of highly shared sequence variants was judged likely to represent a technical artifact of the sequencing pipeline. A total of 164 TCR beta chains were listed by the study as associated with cytomegalovirus. Roughly uniform sequencing depth across donors was assumed in presence/absence analyses, although this assumption may not hold. The cohort was sequenced for TCR beta chains only, and without alpha or paired-chain data the features that could be detected were limited. A later analysis found that TCR association rates varied across HLA loci, with DRB1 alleles showing the most associated TCRs and HLA-C alleles the fewest. Some IMGT-functional V segments, including TRBV6-2 and TRBV6-3, could not be distinguished by the 87-base-pair reads and were therefore excluded. Strong co-occurrence of HLA alleles, especially DR and DQ, made assigning TCR associations to individual alleles difficult. Because some donors lacked HLA typing at each locus, the association tests relied only on the typed subset.

The junction carries 10 bases between V and J, which are trimmed by 3 bases and 4 bases respectively. From the cysteine up to the phenylalanine, the CDR3 has a length of 13 residues. Just the 39-base CDR3 DNA is kept, in frame starting at base 1. CDR1 is given as SGDLS and CDR2 as YYNGEE, both from the germline V gene. In total, approximately 700 healthy bone marrow donors made up the cohort. All cohort members were sampled while nominally healthy, although unrecorded immune exposures were likely present. The donor tested CMV seropositive and was one of the 289 seropositive cohort members. Each donor provided a peripheral blood sample, and peripheral blood mononuclear cells were used for TCR beta sequencing. The Qiagen DNeasy Blood Extraction Kit was used to extract genomic DNA from the blood cell samples. Libraries were built with the immunoSEQ multiplex PCR assay. For the multiplex PCR, a mixture combining 60 forward primers for TCR Vbeta segments and 13 reverse primers for TCR Jbeta segments was used. The CDR3 region of rearranged TCR beta genes was amplified from genomic DNA with a multiplex PCR assay. On the Illumina HiSeq System, the amplified TCR beta libraries were sequenced as 87-base-pair reads. For the original study's pipeline: In a later analysis, some 80 million unique TCR beta chains were counted across the 650 to 750 repertoires, and approximately 11 million of these chains were shared by at least two donors. A nearest-neighbor algorithm error-corrected the raw reads and collapsed the reads into unique sequences, merging closely related sequences to remove PCR and sequencing errors. V, D and J gene segments were assigned by aligning CDR3 sequences to IMGT reference sequences. For a sequence to be retained, a match of at least six nucleotides was required to both a V gene segment and a J gene segment. A rearrangement counted as productive if the CDR3 had no stop codons and remained in frame with V and J, and every other rearrangement counted as non-productive. CDR3 was defined according to IMGT convention as the region running from the second conserved V-encoded cysteine to the conserved J-encoded phenylalanine. In an earlier analysis of 587 of the donors, sequences lacking an unambiguous match to a single V gene segment were excluded. An earlier analysis of a few hundred of the donors called V segments functional above 56.7% productive rearrangements and segregating when the between-donor standard deviation exceeded 5%. A statistical classification framework was developed to diagnose cytomegalovirus status using the catalog of TCR beta chain sequences. V and J gene assignment, in a later analysis, came from comparing TCR nucleotide sequences with IMGT/GENE-DB human TR gene sequences. Using the TCRdist pipeline, a later analysis assigned CDR3 sequences along with most-parsimonious VDJ recombination scenarios. In a later analysis, each TCR beta chain was defined by its CDR3 amino acid sequence together with its V-gene family, and reads lacking a unique V-gene family were excluded. To address suspected cross-contamination and a sequencing artifact, a later analysis removed approximately 590 highly shared, low-generation-probability nucleotide sequences. In a later analysis, a clonal expansion index for each public chain was calculated from normalized within-repertoire ranks of inferred template counts. In a later analysis, generation probabilities were computed using a VDJ recombination model fitted to out-of-frame rearrangements, and the results were checked against IGoR. A later analysis scored TCR-TCR, TCR-HLA and TCR-CMV co-occurrence with hypergeometric tests, applying a repertoire-size bias correction to TCR pairs. A later analysis estimated false discovery rates by permuting HLA or CMV assignments 20 times. In a later analysis, co-occurring TCRs were grouped using DBSCAN, with TCRdist sequence similarity added in when clustering inside HLA-allele-positive subsets. For co-occurrence clustering, repertoires with fewer than 30,000 or more than 120,000 public chains were excluded, along with roughly five repertoires with anomalous nucleotide sharing. Not all clones reach the TCRdb copy of this immuneACCESS table, which keeps in-frame sequences only. Checked studies attribute under half of the gap to unresolved V genes and leave the rest unexplained. D and trimming come from the DNA, and the V and J calls and clone size come from that table. The sample table lists approximately 73,000 clones, roughly three quarters of them with a count of one. The top ten hold approximately 20% of the sample.

About this clone: No antigen is known for it. No qualities accompany the bases; no much larger clone lies one base away.

The rearranged segments are TRBV9 and TRBJ1-2, with no reliable assignment of the D segment. Input material: PBMCs. This receptor was obtained from a woman between 40 and 55 years old in good health and CMV-seropositive. CDR3 protein: CASSELQPYGYTF. Read as DNA, the sequence is TGTGCCAGCAGCGAGTTACAGCCCTATGGCTACACCTTC.